One TCR beta chain is described in this entry. Extraction and reverse transcription of RNA yielded cDNA as the sequencing template. Clones were read by immunoSEQ multiplex PCR, and TCRdb kept only the in-frame ones, dropping some. The sample has 85,000 to 110,000 clones; 45% to 60% are singletons. The sample comes from a study of CD8+ T cells in alopecia areata. This CDR3 has 13 residues. Trimming left V 6 bases short and J 8 bases short, with 16 bases between. Germline V lookup: CDR1 LNHDA, CDR2 SQIVND (reference sequence). PBMCs served as the source from which CD4+ and CD8+ T cells were sorted. Sequenced: CD4+ T cells sorted from blood. This TCR was sampled from a human donor in good health. This chain connects TRBV19 to TRBJ1-2, with TRBD1 as a possible D gene (6 bases). CDR3 DNA: TGTGCCAGTAGGGTTCAGGGGCCAGAAGGCTACACCTTC. This codes for CASRVQGPEGYTF.